In this sample, the clone carrying this T cell receptor beta chain turned up a few times. Repertoires were generated with immunoSEQ multiplex PCR, while TCRdb's copy carries only in-frame clones and drops some. The repertoire holds about 270,000 clones, with 88% as singletons. The participants were between roughly 18 and 100 years old and came from roughly 25 US areas. Cohorts were assigned according to the clinical history that participants reported. The entry originates in a study of blood T cell repertoires in COVID-19. This CDR3 spans 13 amino acids. V trimming: 4 bases; J trimming: 5 bases; junction bases outside the gene matches: 3. In germline, CDR1 is MGHRA, CDR2 YSYEKL.

Sequencing was performed on PBMCs or T cells enriched from blood (not recorded which). The chain combines TRBV4-1 with TRBJ2-5; TRBD2 matches 8 bases. This TCR was recovered from a woman aged 25 to 39 who had recovered from COVID-19. For the CDR3, the DNA is TGCGCCAGCAGCCCCCCGGGAGGGGAGACCCAGTACTTC. Protein sequence: CASSPPGGETQYF.